What follows are 12 T cell receptor beta chains derived from one specimen sequenced in a study of cytomegalovirus exposure and HLA in healthy donors. PCR amplification relied on 60 Vbeta primers (plus 13 Jbeta primers). Generated by immunoSEQ multiplex PCR, the TCRdb table keeps only in-frame clones and is missing some. This sample has 100,000 or so clones; approximately 82% occur once, and the top ten carry 1.2%. Source material: PBMCs. Receptor source: a woman aged 18-35 years in good health and CMV-seronegative.

The chain recombines TRBV4-1 with TRBJ1-5, with D possibly TRBD1 on 6 matching bases. V gave up 0 bases and J gave up 6 bases, with 15 bases separating them. The CDR3 has 16 amino acids. Germline CDR1 reads MGHRA; CDR2 reads YSYEKL. The CDR3: CASSQDILGGSQPQHF. The CDR3 DNA sequence: TGCGCCAGCAGCCAAGATATATTAGGGGGTTCTCAGCCCCAGCATTTT.

V is TRBV13 and J is TRBJ2-4; 8 nucleotides line up with TRBD1. The CDR3 length is 19 residues. CDR1 is PRHDT, CDR2 FYEKMQ, per germline (reference sequence). V lost 5 bases, J lost 0 bases, and 15 bases stayed unmatched. The CDR3 region has the DNA TGTGCCAGCAGCGGTGAAGGGGACAGGACAACACTAGCCAAAAACATTCAGTACTTC. Translated, it gives CASSGEGDRTTLAKNIQYF.

The chain carries TRBV7-3 and TRBJ2-2, with D tentatively TRBD1 (5 bases). Germline CDR1 SGHTA, CDR2 FQGTGA. V was pared by 2 bases and J by 7 bases, with 11 bases between. This CDR3 has 14 residues. CDR3 in amino acids: CASSLGGTGGELFF. In DNA form, the CDR3 reads TGTGCCAGCAGCTTAGGTGGTACAGGCGGGGAGCTGTTTTTT.

The gene calls are TRBV2 and TRBJ2-4; a weak D match, TRBD2 (5 bases). V shed 5 bases and J shed 9 bases, with 14 bases lying between them. CDR1 is SNHLY, CDR2 FYNNEI, per germline. The CDR3 runs to 13 residues. The CDR3 DNA reads TGTGCCAGCAGTCCCGGCCCGGCGGGCATTCAGTACTTC. It specifies CASSPGPAGIQYF.

This clone has only one observation. The genes are TRBV5-6 and TRBJ2-1; the match to TRBD2 covers 12 bases. The junction had 7 bases not matched to a gene; V was cut back by 2 bases and J by 4 bases. This CDR3 is 17 amino acids long. Looked up from germline, CDR1 is SGHDT and CDR2 is YYEEEE. Written as DNA, the CDR3 is TGTGCCAGCAGCTTCGCCCGACTAGCGGGGGTTTACAATGAGCAGTTCTTC. Residues: CASSFARLAGVYNEQFF.

This clone occurred once. The chain links TRBV15 to TRBJ1-1, with D unresolved. V lost 0 bases to trimming and J lost 0 bases, with 8 bases between them. CDR1 is LNHNV, CDR2 YYDKDF, per germline (reference sequence). CDR3 length: 15 amino acids. The CDR3 protein is CATSRDYQVNTEAFF. The CDR3, as DNA: TGTGCCACCAGCAGAGATTACCAGGTGAACACTGAAGCTTTCTTT.

The rearrangement joins TRBV10-1 to TRBJ1-1; D gene uncertain. Germline lookup yields CDR1 WNHNN and CDR2 SYGVQD (reference sequence). CDR3 size: 16 residues. The germline V and J ends were trimmed by 8 bases and 6 bases, with 25 bases remaining between them. The CDR3 DNA is TGCGCCAGCCGACGGGAGGGCGCGGGGTGCACCGCTGAAGCTTTCTTT. Translation: CASRREGAGCTAEAFF.

A word on this clone: A junction boundary mismatches the germline segment, possibly from a read error. The chain employs TRBV25-1 and TRBJ1-3; TRBD1 matches at 7 bases. The germline V gene has CDR1 MGHDK and CDR2 SYGVNS. This CDR3 spans 13 amino acids. The CDR3 DNA reads as TGTGCCAGTATGGGACAGTTTGGAAACGCCATATATTTT. The encoded protein is CASMGQFGNAIYF.

V is TRBV5-1 and J is TRBJ2-5; no definite D call. The V end was cut by 0 bases, the J end by 6 bases, with 9 bases between. Germline loops: CDR1 SGHRS, CDR2 YFSETQ. The CDR3 contains 13 residues. In nucleotides, the CDR3 is TGCGCCAGCAGCTTGGAGAGCGATCAGACCCAGTACTTC. Protein: CASSLESDQTQYF. The entire variable domain, with the rest obtained from reference TRBV5-1 and TRBJ2-5, is as follows: KAGVTQTPRYLIKTRGQQVTLSCSPISGHRSVSWYQQTPGQGLQFLFEYFSETQRNKGNFPGRFSGRQFSNSRSEMNVSTLELGDSALYLCASSLESDQTQYFGPGTRLLVL.

This clone showed up just a few times. The chain joins TRBV10-3 to TRBJ2-7, with 7 bases aligning to TRBD1. The CDR3 sequence is 13 residues long. Germline V gene sequence: CDR1 ENHRY, CDR2 SYGVKD. V was pared by 7 bases and J by 1 base, with 4 bases of the junction left unmatched. CDR3 in amino acids: CAINTGVSYEQYF. The CDR3 DNA is TGTGCCATCAATACAGGGGTGTCCTACGAGCAGTACTTC.

The V gene is TRBV6-5, the J gene TRBJ1-2; no reliable D call. The CDR3 spans 16 residues. Trimming shortened V by 2 bases and J by 6 bases, and 19 bases separated the two germline ends. Germline values: CDR1 MNHEY, CDR2 SVGAGI. CDR3 nucleotides: TGTGCCAGCAGTTACCTCCCGGGTATCTCCGCGAATGGCTACACCTTC. It yields the protein CASSYLPGISANGYTF.

This sequence joins TRBV9 and TRBJ2-5, with 7 bases aligning to TRBD1. The last part of the DNA fits TRBJ2-7 better; the J call may be wrong. CDR3 length: 15 residues. The germline V gene encodes CDR1 SGDLS and CDR2 YYNGEE. Here the CDR3 DNA reads TGTGCCAGCAGCCCGACAGGGAGCCTCCGTAACGAGCAGTACTTC. As protein: CASSPTGSLRNEQYF.